The following is a T cell receptor (beta chain) sequence with its context. Its antigen specificity is not known. No base quality values were provided; no much bigger clone lies one nucleotide off. The trial excluded patients who had a history of autoimmune disease or were on systemic immunosuppression. Peripheral blood for TCR sequencing was collected from all dose cohorts at baseline, on cycle 4 day 1, and on cycle 7 day 1. The samples were drawn from a first-in-human, open-label, multicenter phase I dose-escalation trial of ivuxolimab. Adults with locally advanced or metastatic melanoma, renal cell carcinoma, hepatocellular carcinoma or head and neck squamous cell carcinoma were enrolled in the trial. Before TCR sequencing, CD4+ T cells and CD8+ T cells from peripheral blood were sorted into separate populations. Genomic DNA was isolated from the sorted cells so that the TCRbeta CDR3 region could be sequenced. The immunoSEQ Assay was used to sequence the TCRbeta CDR3 regions. TCRdb retrieved this table from immuneACCESS and kept in-frame rearrangements only. Not all clones are present; in checked studies, unresolved V genes account for under half, and no reason is known for the remainder. Here the sample has 65,000 to 95,000 clones; approximately 89% occur a single time. The top ten clones comprise approximately 0.2% of the sample.

The sample comes from a study of OX40 agonist ivuxolimab in advanced cancers. Notes on the research overall: Ivuxolimab was an agonistic, fully human IgG2 monoclonal antibody directed against OX40 (CD134), a costimulatory receptor. The purpose of peripheral TCRbeta sequencing was to test whether ivuxolimab changed TCR sequence diversity and led to clonal T-cell expansion. Of the approximately 53 patients in dose escalation, 19 had hepatocellular carcinoma, about 15 had melanoma, 9 had renal cell carcinoma and 9 had head and neck cancer. The paper reports the monotherapy dose-escalation portion (N of about 50 patients) of the phase I ivuxolimab trial. Prior anti-PD-1, anti-PD-L1 or anti-CTLA-4 therapy was permitted, and 30% to 50% of dose-escalation patients had received checkpoint inhibitors. Partial responses occurred in three dose-escalation patients, of whom one had hepatocellular carcinoma and two had cutaneous melanoma. The dose-escalation cohort was almost 85% male with a mean age of around 62 years, ranging from roughly 20 to 80. Intravenous ivuxolimab was administered to patients every 2 weeks at six dose levels: 0.01, 0.1, 0.3, 1.5, 3 and 10 mg/kg.

Beyond this particular receptor, the publication reports: After ivuxolimab, more expanded clones were found on average in CD8+ T cells than in CD4+ T cells. The antigen specificity of the clonally expanded peripheral T cells was not determined. In the 0.1-3.0 mg/kg groups, partial responders were among the patients with the lowest normalized peripheral clonal expansion, particularly in CD8+ T cells. Clonal expansion of both CD4+ and CD8+ blood T cells was observed from baseline to week 6 at doses 0.1 to 3.0 mg/kg. Low levels of normalized T-cell clonal expansion were also seen in some patients who did not respond.

CDR1 LNHDA and CDR2 SQIVND are derived from the germline V gene (reference sequence). The CDR3 covers 11 residues, taking in both the cysteine and the phenylalanine. The sequence is cut down to CDR3 DNA, 33 bases in frame from base 1. V is pared back by 4 bases and J by 0 bases, with 0 bases lying between the germline termini. The clonotype originates from an adult with an advanced solid tumor such as melanoma, head and neck, liver or kidney cancer. In this chain, TRBV19 is recombined with TRBJ2-5; the D gene assignment is ambiguous. Sequenced here: CD4+ or CD8+ T cells sorted from blood, sampled in a trial of the OX40 agonist ivuxolimab. The nucleotides are TGTGCCAGTAGTAACCAAGAGACCCAGTACTTC. This encodes CASSNQETQYF.